This T cell receptor beta chain was retrieved from a study of CD8 T cells in ankylosing spondylitis (dated 2017 in TCRdb). As for the study more broadly: T cell receptor beta repertoires were profiled in healthy donors and ankylosing spondylitis patients so that disease-linked TCR variants could be found. The whole study cohort included 90 to 120 healthy donors and 20 to 30 ankylosing spondylitis patients. Peripheral blood was sampled, and synovial fluid was additionally collected from ankylosing spondylitis patients. The research as a whole found: The disease-linked clones were reported to be significantly enriched in matched synovial fluid samples from ankylosing spondylitis patients. Some motif variants were previously reported in synovial fluid and blood of reactive arthritis patients, suggesting common disease-initiation mechanisms. Blood from ankylosing spondylitis patients appeared to be characterized by a TCR beta motif made up of about 8 highly homologous amino acid variants. The disease-linked clones showed a CD8+ phenotype and occurred at relatively low frequencies in peripheral blood.

V ends up 5 bases short and J 5 bases short, with an unmatched junction base count of 4. The CDR3 measures 14 amino acids from cysteine to phenylalanine. Kept here is only the CDR3 DNA, which spans 42 bases and is read in frame from base 1. The instrument given in TCRdb is Illumina HiSeq 2500. TCR beta libraries were prepared by quantitative 5'-RACE with molecular barcodes. The published analysis was carried out like this. To identify disease-linked TCR variants, a new computational method was used, one built on a probabilistic model of VDJ rearrangement. The public reads were run again by TCRdb, first through fastp at Q25 and then through MiXCR, and only productive beta chains were kept. Entries are consolidated by CDR3 protein sequence, retaining the most common genes and DNA. The V and J calls shown here were made by TCRdb, not taken from the authors' results. The sample includes around 320,000 distinct CDR3 sequences, with around 21% observed a single time. The ten largest clonotypes hold around 3.2% of the sample.

Notes on this clonotype: Its antigen is unknown. One base away there is no much larger clone; base qualities are not given.

The sample was blood, either unsorted or a sorted T cell fraction (not recorded which). The V and J genes are TRBV12-3 or TRBV12-4 and TRBJ1-4; 8 bases in the middle match TRBD1. This TCR was recovered from a female donor with ankylosing spondylitis or in good health (not recorded which). The DNA reads TGTGCCAGCAGTGAGGACAGGGAGAATGAAAAACTGTTTTTT. It is translated as CASSEDRENEKLFF.